The present T cell receptor beta chain was sequenced within a study of shared clonotypes between healthy human individuals. Clones were sequenced by immunoSEQ multiplex PCR, and TCRdb holds only the in-frame ones, with some missing. The sample holds some 1.5 million clones, 95% to 99% seen once. The CDR3 totals 13 residues. V dropped 4 bases and J dropped 0 bases, with 7 bases sitting between them. Germline CDR1 reads SGHRS; CDR2 reads YFSETQ. The chain carries TRBV5-1 and TRBJ2-5; D might be TRBD2 (6 bases). Input material: naive CD4+ T cells sorted from blood. The subset was: CD45RA+ positively selected. The TCR sequence derives from a man younger than 45 in good health. The DNA of the CDR3 is TGCGCCAGCAGCATAGCGGACCAAGAGACCCAGTACTTC. It encodes CASSIADQETQYF.